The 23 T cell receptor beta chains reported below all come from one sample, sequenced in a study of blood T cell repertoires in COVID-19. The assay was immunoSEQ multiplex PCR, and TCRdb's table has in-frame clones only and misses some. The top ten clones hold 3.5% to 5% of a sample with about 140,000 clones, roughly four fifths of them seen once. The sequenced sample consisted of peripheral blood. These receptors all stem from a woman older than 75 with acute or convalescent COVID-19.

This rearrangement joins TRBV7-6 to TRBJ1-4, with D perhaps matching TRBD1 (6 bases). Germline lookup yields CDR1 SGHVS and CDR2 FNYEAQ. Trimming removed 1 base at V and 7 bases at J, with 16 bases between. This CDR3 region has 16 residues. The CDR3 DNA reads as TGTGCCAGCAGCTTAGGAGGCGGGGGCGGTCGTGAAAAACTGTTTTTT. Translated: CASSLGGGGGREKLFF.

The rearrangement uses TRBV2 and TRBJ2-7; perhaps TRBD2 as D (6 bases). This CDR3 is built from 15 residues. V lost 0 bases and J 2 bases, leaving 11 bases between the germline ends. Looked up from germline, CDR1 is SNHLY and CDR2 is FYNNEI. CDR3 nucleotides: TGTGCCAGCAGTGAAGCGCTTGGGGGGACCTACGAGCAGTACTTC. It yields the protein CASSEALGGTYEQYF.

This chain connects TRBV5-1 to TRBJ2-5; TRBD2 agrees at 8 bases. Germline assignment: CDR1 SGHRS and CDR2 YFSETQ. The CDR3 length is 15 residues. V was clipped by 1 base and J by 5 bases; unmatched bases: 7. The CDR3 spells CASSLWAGGSETQYF. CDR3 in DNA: TGCGCCAGCAGCTTGTGGGCGGGGGGTTCCGAGACCCAGTACTTC.

CDR3 sequence reads: CASSELGPRNTGELFF. CDR3 nucleotide sequence: TGTGCCAGCAGTGAATTGGGCCCCCGGAACACCGGGGAGCTGTTTTTT. The rearrangement joins TRBV2 to TRBJ2-2; D call uncertain. The V and J ends lost 2 bases and 1 base respectively, with 11 bases between them. CDR3 length equals 16 residues. The germline CDR1 and CDR2 sequences are SNHLY and FYNNEI. Looking up the rest from reference TRBV2 and TRBJ2-2 gives the full variable domain: EPEVTQTPSHQVTQMGQEVILRCVPISNHLYFYWYRQILGQKVEFLVSFYNNEISEKSEIFDDQFSVERPDGSNFTLKIRSTKLEDSAMYFCASSELGPRNTGELFFGEGSRLTVL.

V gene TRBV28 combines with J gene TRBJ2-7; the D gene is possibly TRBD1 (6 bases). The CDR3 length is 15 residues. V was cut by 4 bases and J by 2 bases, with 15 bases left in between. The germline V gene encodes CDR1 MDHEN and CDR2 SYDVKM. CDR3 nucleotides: TGTGCCAGCAGTTCACCGGGACACCCCCCCTACGAGCAGTACTTC. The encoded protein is CASSSPGHPPYEQYF.

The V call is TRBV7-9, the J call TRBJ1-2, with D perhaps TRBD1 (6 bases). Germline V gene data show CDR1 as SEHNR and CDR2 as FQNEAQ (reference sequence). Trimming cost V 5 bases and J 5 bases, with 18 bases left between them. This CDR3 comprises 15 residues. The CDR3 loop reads CASSPQGIGLYGYTF. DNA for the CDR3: TGTGCCAGCAGCCCACAGGGAATAGGGTTGTATGGCTACACCTTC.

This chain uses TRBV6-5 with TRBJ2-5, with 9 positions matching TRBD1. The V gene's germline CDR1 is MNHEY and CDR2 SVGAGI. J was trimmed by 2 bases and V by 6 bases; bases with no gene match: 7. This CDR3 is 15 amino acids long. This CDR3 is CASSQDRGPQETQYF. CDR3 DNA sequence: TGTGCCAGCAGCCAGGACAGGGGACCACAAGAGACCCAGTACTTC.

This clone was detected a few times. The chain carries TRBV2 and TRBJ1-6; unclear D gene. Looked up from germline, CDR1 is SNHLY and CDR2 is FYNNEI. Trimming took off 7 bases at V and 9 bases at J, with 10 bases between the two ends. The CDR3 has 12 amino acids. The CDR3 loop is CASNGEVSPLHF. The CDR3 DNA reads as TGTGCCAGCAATGGGGAGGTTTCACCCCTCCACTTT. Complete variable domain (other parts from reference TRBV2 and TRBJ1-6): EPEVTQTPSHQVTQMGQEVILRCVPISNHLYFYWYRQILGQKVEFLVSFYNNEISEKSEIFDDQFSVERPDGSNFTLKIRSTKLEDSAMYFCASNGEVSPLHFGNGTRLTVT.

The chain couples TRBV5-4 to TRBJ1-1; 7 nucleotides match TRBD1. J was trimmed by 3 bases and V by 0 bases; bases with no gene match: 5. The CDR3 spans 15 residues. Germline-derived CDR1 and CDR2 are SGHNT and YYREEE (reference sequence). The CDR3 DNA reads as TGTGCCAGCAGCTTGGTAGGCAGGGGGGACACTGAAGCTTTCTTT. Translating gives CASSLVGRGDTEAFF.

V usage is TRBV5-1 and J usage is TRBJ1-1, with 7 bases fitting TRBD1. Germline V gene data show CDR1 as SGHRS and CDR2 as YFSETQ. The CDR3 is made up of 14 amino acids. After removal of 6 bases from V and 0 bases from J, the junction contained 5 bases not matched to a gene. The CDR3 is CASKEGQMNTEAFF. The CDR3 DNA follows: TGCGCCAGCAAAGAGGGACAGATGAACACTGAAGCTTTCTTT.

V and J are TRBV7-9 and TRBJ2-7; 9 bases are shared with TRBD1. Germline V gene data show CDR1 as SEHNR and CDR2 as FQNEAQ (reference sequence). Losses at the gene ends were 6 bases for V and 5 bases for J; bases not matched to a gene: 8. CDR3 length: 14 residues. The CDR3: CASRSGQGNDEQYF. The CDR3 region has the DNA TGTGCCAGCAGGTCCGGACAGGGGAACGACGAGCAGTACTTC.

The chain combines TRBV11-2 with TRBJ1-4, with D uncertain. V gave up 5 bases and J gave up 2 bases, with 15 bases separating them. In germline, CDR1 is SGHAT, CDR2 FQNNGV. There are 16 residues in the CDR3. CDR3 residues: CASSPSEVGTNEKLFF. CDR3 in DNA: TGTGCCAGCAGCCCAAGTGAGGTCGGGACTAATGAAAAACTGTTTTTT.

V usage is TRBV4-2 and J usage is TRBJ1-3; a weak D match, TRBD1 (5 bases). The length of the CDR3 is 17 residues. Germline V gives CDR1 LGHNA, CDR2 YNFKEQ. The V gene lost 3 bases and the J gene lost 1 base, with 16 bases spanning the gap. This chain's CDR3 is CASSQGRGARSGNTIYF. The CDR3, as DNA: TGTGCCAGCAGCCAGGGGCGTGGCGCCAGGTCTGGAAACACCATATATTTT.

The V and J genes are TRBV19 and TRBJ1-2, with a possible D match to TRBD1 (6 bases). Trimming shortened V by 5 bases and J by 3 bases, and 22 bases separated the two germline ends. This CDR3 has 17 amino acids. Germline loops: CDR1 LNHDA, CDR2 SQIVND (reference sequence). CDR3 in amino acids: CASSHGIPGAGDYGYTF. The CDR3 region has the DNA TGTGCCAGTAGTCACGGTATCCCAGGGGCTGGGGACTATGGCTACACCTTC.

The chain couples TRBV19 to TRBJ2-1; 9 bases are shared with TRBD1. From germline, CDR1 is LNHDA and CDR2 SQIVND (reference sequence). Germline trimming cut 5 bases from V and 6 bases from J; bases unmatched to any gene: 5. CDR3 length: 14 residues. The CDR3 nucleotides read TGTGCCAGTAGTCCGAGGACAGGGGTCAATGAGCAGTTCTTC. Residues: CASSPRTGVNEQFF.

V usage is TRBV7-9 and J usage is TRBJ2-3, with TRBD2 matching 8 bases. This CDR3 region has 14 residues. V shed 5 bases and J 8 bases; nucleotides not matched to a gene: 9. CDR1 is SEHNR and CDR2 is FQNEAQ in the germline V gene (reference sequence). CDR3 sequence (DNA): TGTGCCAGCAGCGGGACTAGAGGTACGGGTACGCAGTATTTT. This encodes CASSGTRGTGTQYF.

The CDR3 sequence: CASSSMTGDTEAFF. DNA for the CDR3: TGCGCCAGCAGCTCAATGACAGGGGACACTGAAGCTTTCTTT. This chain uses TRBV5-1 with TRBJ1-1; 8 bases are shared with TRBD1. Trimming at V came to 3 bases and at J to 3 bases, leaving 4 bases not matched to a gene. The CDR3 runs 14 residues. Germline V gives CDR1 SGHRS, CDR2 YFSETQ.

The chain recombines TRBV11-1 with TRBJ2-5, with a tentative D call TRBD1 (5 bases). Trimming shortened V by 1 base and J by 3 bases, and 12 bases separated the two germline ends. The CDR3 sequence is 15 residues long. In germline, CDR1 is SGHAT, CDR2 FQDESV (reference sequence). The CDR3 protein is CASSLDSGKKETQYF. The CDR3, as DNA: TGTGCCAGCAGCTTAGATTCAGGGAAAAAAGAGACCCAGTACTTC. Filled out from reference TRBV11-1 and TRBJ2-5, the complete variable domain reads EAEVAQSPRYKITEKSQAVAFWCDPISGHATLYWYRQILGQGPELLVQFQDESVVDDSQLPKDRFSAERLKGVDSTLKIQPAELGDSAMYLCASSLDSGKKETQYFGPGTRLLVL.

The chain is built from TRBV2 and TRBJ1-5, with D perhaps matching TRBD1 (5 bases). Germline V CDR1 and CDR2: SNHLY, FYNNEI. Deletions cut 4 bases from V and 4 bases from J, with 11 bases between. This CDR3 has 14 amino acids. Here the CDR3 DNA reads TGTGCCAGCAGTGTGGGGGGGGTTAATCAGCCCCAGCATTTT. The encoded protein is CASSVGGVNQPQHF. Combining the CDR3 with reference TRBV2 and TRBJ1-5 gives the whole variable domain EPEVTQTPSHQVTQMGQEVILRCVPISNHLYFYWYRQILGQKVEFLVSFYNNEISEKSEIFDDQFSVERPDGSNFTLKIRSTKLEDSAMYFCASSVGGVNQPQHFGDGTRLSIL.

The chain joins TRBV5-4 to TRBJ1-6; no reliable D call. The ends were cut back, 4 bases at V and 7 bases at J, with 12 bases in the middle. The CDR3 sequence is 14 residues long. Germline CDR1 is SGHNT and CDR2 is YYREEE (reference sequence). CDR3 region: CASSPRPGNSPLHF. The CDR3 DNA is TGTGCCAGCAGCCCACGACCAGGAAATTCACCCCTCCACTTT.

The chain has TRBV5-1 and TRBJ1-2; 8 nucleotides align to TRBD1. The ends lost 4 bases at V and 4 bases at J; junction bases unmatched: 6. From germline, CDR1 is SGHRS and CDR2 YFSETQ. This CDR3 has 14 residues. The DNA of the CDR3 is TGCGCCAGCAGCGCAACAGGGGGTAGCTATGGCTACACCTTC. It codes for CASSATGGSYGYTF.

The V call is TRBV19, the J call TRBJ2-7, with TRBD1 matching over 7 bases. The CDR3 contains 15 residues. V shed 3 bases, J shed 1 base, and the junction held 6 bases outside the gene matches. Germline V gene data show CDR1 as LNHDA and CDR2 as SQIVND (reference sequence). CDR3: CASSISGQLSYEQYF. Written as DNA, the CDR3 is TGTGCCAGTAGTATCTCGGGACAGCTTTCCTACGAGCAGTACTTC.

CDR3: CASSFTSGYNEQFF. The CDR3 bases are TGTGCCAGCAGCTTTACTAGCGGATACAATGAGCAGTTCTTC. V usage is TRBV7-9 and J usage is TRBJ2-1; 8 bases agree with TRBD2. V lost 3 bases, J lost 4 bases, and 2 bases stayed unmatched. The germline gives CDR1 SEHNR, CDR2 FQNEAQ (reference sequence). The CDR3 is 14 amino acids. Full variable domain (rest looked up from reference TRBV7-9 and TRBJ2-1): DTGVSQNPRHKITKRGQNVTFRCDPISEHNRLYWYRQTLGQGPEFLTYFQNEAQLEKSRLLSDRFSAERPKGSFSTLEIQRTEQGDSAMYLCASSFTSGYNEQFFGPGTRLTVL.